This TCR beta chain was recovered during a study of blood T cell repertoires in COVID-19. Germline V CDR1 and CDR2: SGDLS, YYNGEE. Deletions cut 0 bases from V and 0 bases from J, with 9 bases between. The CDR3 spans 16 residues. The table came from immunoSEQ multiplex PCR; TCRdb's copy has only in-frame clones and leaves some out. This sample yields about 160,000 clones, of which over 80% are seen a single time; about 4.8% belongs to the top ten. The chain recombines TRBV9 with TRBJ2-2, with D possibly matching TRBD1 (6 bases). The specimen sequenced was peripheral blood. The TCR was taken from a man aged 25 to 45 with COVID-19, enrolled during active disease. The CDR3 here is CASSVAGAANTGELFF. CDR3 sequence (DNA): TGTGCCAGCAGCGTAGCAGGGGCAGCGAACACCGGGGAGCTGTTTTTT.